Shown below are 25 T cell receptor beta chains from a single sample sequenced in a study of T cell changes during pregnancy in multiple sclerosis. Produced via immunoSEQ multiplex PCR; TCRdb's table is partial and in-frame only. The profile shows tens of thousands of clones, around 92% of them singletons. The material sequenced was peripheral blood. These receptors were obtained from a female donor with multiple sclerosis, enrolled in a pregnancy study.

CDR3: CASSLAGGKGYTF. DNA of the CDR3: TGTGCCAGCAGCTTAGCCGGGGGGAAGGGCTACACCTTC. The gene calls are TRBV7-9 and TRBJ1-2; D is possibly TRBD1 (5 bases). Trimming stripped 0 bases from V and 8 bases from J, with 10 bases between. The germline V gene has CDR1 SEHNR and CDR2 FQNEAQ (reference sequence). This CDR3 is built from 13 residues.

This clone was recorded once. V gene TRBV18 combines with J gene TRBJ2-4, with D possibly being TRBD1 (5 bases). The CDR3 extends over 15 amino acids. Trimming shortened V by 3 bases and J by 0 bases, and 9 bases separated the two germline ends. The germline CDR1 and CDR2 sequences are KGHSH and LQKENI. The CDR3 protein is CASSPDSRAKNIQYF. CDR3 coding DNA: TGTGCCAGCTCACCCGACAGCAGAGCCAAAAACATTCAGTACTTC.

This clone appeared once. V and J are TRBV28 and TRBJ2-7, with TRBD1 matching over 10 bases. The CDR3 runs 13 residues. From germline, CDR1 is MDHEN and CDR2 SYDVKM. Unmatched junction bases numbered 3, after V lost 6 bases and J lost 4 bases. This CDR3 is CASRRTGGYEQYF. The CDR3 DNA reads as TGTGCCAGCAGAAGGACAGGGGGGTACGAGCAGTACTTC.

The chain joins TRBV14 to TRBJ2-5, with TRBD2 matching over 12 bases. V trimming: 4 bases; J trimming: 7 bases; junction bases outside the gene matches: 13. Germline V CDR1 and CDR2: SGHDN, FVKESK. CDR3 length: 17 amino acids. DNA of the CDR3: TGTGCCAGCAGCCTGACTAGCGGGAGCCATCCGAGAGGGACCCAGTACTTC. Translating it yields CASSLTSGSHPRGTQYF.

The gene calls are TRBV10-3 and TRBJ2-2; tentatively, D is TRBD1 or TRBD2 (5 bases each). The CDR3 loop spans 14 amino acids. In germline, CDR1 is ENHRY, CDR2 SYGVKD. V was shortened by 6 bases and J by 6 bases, with 14 bases between the two germline ends. CDR3 sequence (DNA): TGTGCCATCAGCTCCGGGACGCTTGCCGGGGAGCTGTTTTTT. It translates to CAISSGTLAGELFF.

This chain links TRBV25-1 with TRBJ2-3, with D possibly matching TRBD2 (7 bases). The CDR3 length is 14 residues. Trimming removed 5 bases at V and 3 bases at J, with 12 bases between. Germline V lookup: CDR1 MGHDK, CDR2 SYGVNS. This chain's CDR3 is CASSLGGGTDTQYF. DNA of the CDR3: TGTGCCAGCAGTCTAGGGGGAGGGACAGATACGCAGTATTTT.

This clone was observed a handful of times. The gene calls are TRBV9 and TRBJ2-3; D perhaps matches TRBD1 (6 bases). V was cut by 3 bases and J by 5 bases, with 13 bases left in between. Germline V CDR1 and CDR2: SGDLS, YYNGEE. CDR3 length: 14 residues. CDR3: CASSAWGQVDTQYF. CDR3 nucleotide sequence: TGTGCCAGCAGCGCCTGGGGGCAGGTAGATACGCAGTATTTT.

V usage is TRBV6-5 and J usage is TRBJ2-7, with D perhaps TRBD1 or TRBD2 (6 bases each). The CDR3 covers 14 residues. Looked up from germline, CDR1 is MNHEY and CDR2 is SVGAGI. V was pared by 6 bases and J by 3 bases, with 15 bases between. DNA of the CDR3: TGTGCCAGCAGACCCGGGGGCGGGATCTACGAGCAGTACTTC. This codes for CASRPGGGIYEQYF.

As regards this clone: One end of the junction is discordant with germline, which a read error may explain. The rearrangement uses TRBV7-9 and TRBJ2-7; 11 bases are a match to TRBD1. In germline, CDR1 is SEHNR, CDR2 FQNEAQ (reference sequence). This CDR3 spans 16 amino acids. CDR3 sequence (DNA): TGTGCCAGCAGCCGACTTAGGACAGGGGGCTCCCACGAGCAGTACTTC. It translates to CASSRLRTGGSHEQYF.

The chain recombines TRBV27 with TRBJ1-1; D is uncertain. The CDR3 runs to 15 residues. Trimming cost V 4 bases and J 4 bases, with 16 bases left between them. From germline, CDR1 is MNHEY and CDR2 SMNVEV (reference sequence). The CDR3 nucleotides read TGTGCCAGCAGTTCAAAGACCCTTGGAGGCACTGAAGCTTTCTTT. It is translated as CASSSKTLGGTEAFF.

The genes are TRBV18 and TRBJ2-2; no reliable D call. CDR3 length: 14 amino acids. The V end lost 3 bases, the J end lost 3 bases, and 8 bases lay between the germline ends. Germline loops: CDR1 KGHSH, CDR2 LQKENI. This CDR3 reads CASSPPSDTGELFF. The CDR3 nucleotides read TGTGCCAGCTCACCCCCAAGCGACACCGGGGAGCTGTTTTTT.

V gene TRBV7-9 combines with J gene TRBJ2-4, with 7 nucleotides matching TRBD2. The length of the CDR3 is 15 residues. Germline CDR1 and CDR2: SEHNR and FQNEAQ (reference sequence). Trimming cost V 10 bases and J 0 bases; bases outside gene matches: 9. CDR3 loop: CATVGGELAKNIQYF. The CDR3 DNA sequence: TGTGCCACCGTTGGGGGGGAACTAGCCAAAAACATTCAGTACTTC.

The V gene is TRBV28, the J gene TRBJ1-5; 9 nucleotides match TRBD1. Germline V CDR1 and CDR2: MDHEN, SYDVKM. CDR3 length equals 16 residues. V was pared by 5 bases and J by 5 bases, with 10 bases of the junction left unmatched. CDR3 in DNA: TGTGCCAGCAGTCCTCCCCTTTACAGGGGGCATCAGCCCCAGCATTTT. It is translated as CASSPPLYRGHQPQHF. Drawing the rest from reference TRBV28 and TRBJ1-5, the complete variable domain is DVKVTQSSRYLVKRTGEKVFLECVQDMDHENMFWYRQDPGLGLRLIYFSYDVKMKEKGDIPEGYSVSREKKERFSLILESASTNQTSMYLCASSPPLYRGHQPQHFGDGTRLSIL.

The chain recombines TRBV29-1 with TRBJ1-4; no reliable D call. The V and J ends lost 4 bases and 3 bases respectively, with 9 bases between them. Germline V gives CDR1 SQVTM, CDR2 ANQGSEA. The CDR3 runs 13 residues. In DNA form, the CDR3 reads TGCAGCGTTGCGGCGTGGCCTAATGAAAAACTGTTTTTT. Protein: CSVAAWPNEKLFF.

The chain has TRBV6-5 and TRBJ1-1; D may be TRBD1 (5 bases). V gave up 6 bases and J gave up 1 base, with 12 bases separating them. The CDR3 covers 14 residues. The germline V gene encodes CDR1 MNHEY and CDR2 SVGAGI. CDR3 in amino acids: CASSYGTANTEAFF. The CDR3 DNA reads TGTGCCAGCAGCTACGGGACGGCGAACACTGAAGCTTTCTTT.

The chain has TRBV5-1 and TRBJ2-2, with 8 bases that match TRBD1. The ends lost 3 bases at V and 7 bases at J; junction bases unmatched: 2. Germline loops: CDR1 SGHRS, CDR2 YFSETQ. This CDR3 has 13 amino acids. The CDR3 here is CASSYTGGGELFF. The CDR3 bases are TGCGCCAGCAGCTACACAGGGGGCGGGGAGCTGTTTTTT.

The V call is TRBV9, the J call TRBJ1-1; weak D call: TRBD1 (6 bases). The V end was cut by 4 bases, the J end by 4 bases, with 14 bases between. The germline V gene encodes CDR1 SGDLS and CDR2 YYNGEE. CDR3 length: 14 residues. CDR3 protein: CASSRHRVGTEAFF. The CDR3 region has the DNA TGTGCCAGCAGCAGACACAGGGTCGGCACTGAAGCTTTCTTT.

V is TRBV5-1 and J is TRBJ2-3, with D possibly being TRBD2 (6 bases). V gave up 4 bases and J gave up 2 bases, with 8 bases separating them. Per germline, CDR1 SGHRS and CDR2 YFSETQ. The CDR3 is 13 residues long. CDR3 residues: CASSAGHTDTQYF. The CDR3 DNA reads as TGCGCCAGCAGCGCGGGGCACACAGATACGCAGTATTTT.

This sequence joins TRBV2 and TRBJ2-2, with D perhaps TRBD1 or TRBD2 (7 bases each). Germline V gene sequence: CDR1 SNHLY, CDR2 FYNNEI. The V end lost 11 bases, the J end lost 5 bases, and 18 bases lay between the germline ends. The CDR3 is 14 residues long. The DNA for the CDR3 is TGTGCCGGGATTAGACAGGGAGGGACCGGGGAGCTGTTTTTT. It encodes CAGIRQGGTGELFF.

This sequence joins TRBV19 and TRBJ2-1; perhaps TRBD2 as D (8 bases). Germline V CDR1 and CDR2: LNHDA, SQIVND (reference sequence). This CDR3 spans 15 amino acids. V was trimmed by 4 bases and J by 12 bases, leaving 22 bases between them. This chain's CDR3 is CASSKGAGGLSGQFF. The CDR3 nucleotides read TGTGCCAGTAGTAAGGGGGCGGGAGGTCTTAGTGGGCAGTTCTTC.

The rearrangement uses TRBV27 and TRBJ2-7; 13 bases fit TRBD2. The CDR3 spans 14 residues. The junction had 0 bases not matched to a gene; V was cut back by 3 bases and J by 4 bases. The germline V gene has CDR1 MNHEY and CDR2 SMNVEV (reference sequence). The CDR3 reads CASSLTSGRYEQYF. CDR3 in DNA: TGTGCCAGCAGTTTGACTAGCGGGAGGTACGAGCAGTACTTC.

The CDR3 loop is CASSTPRLWGGQETQYF. The CDR3 DNA follows: TGTGCCAGCAGCACCCCCCGTTTATGGGGAGGCCAAGAGACCCAGTACTTC. The chain combines TRBV9 with TRBJ2-5, with TRBD2 as a possible D gene (6 bases). The CDR3 is 17 amino acids. From germline, CDR1 is SGDLS and CDR2 YYNGEE. V was cut by 4 bases and J by 1 base, with 20 bases left in between.

The chain uses TRBV10-1 and TRBJ2-1; D is ambiguous. The CDR3 runs to 14 residues. CDR1 is WNHNN, CDR2 SYGVQD, per germline (reference sequence). Trimming left V 0 bases short and J 5 bases short, with 8 bases between. CDR3 sequence: CASSESGYDNEQFF. The CDR3 DNA follows: TGCGCCAGCAGTGAGTCGGGGTACGACAATGAGCAGTTCTTC.

The chain links TRBV6-1 to TRBJ2-4, with a weak D call TRBD1 (6 bases). The CDR3 sequence is 15 residues long. Trimming cost V 5 bases and J 0 bases, with 11 bases left between them. Germline CDR1 MNHNS, CDR2 SASEGT. The CDR3 region has the DNA TGTGCCAGCAGTCCGACAGGAGGAGCCAAAAACATTCAGTACTTC. It codes for CASSPTGGAKNIQYF.

This clone was observed a single time. The chain uses TRBV9 and TRBJ2-1, with 7 bases lining up with TRBD1. This CDR3 is built from 15 residues. Germline V gene data show CDR1 as SGDLS and CDR2 as YYNGEE. Losses at the gene ends were 0 bases for V and 3 bases for J; bases not matched to a gene: 3. The CDR3 DNA is TGTGCCAGCAGCGTAGGAGCAGGGGGCTACAATGAGCAGTTCTTC. Translating it yields CASSVGAGGYNEQFF.